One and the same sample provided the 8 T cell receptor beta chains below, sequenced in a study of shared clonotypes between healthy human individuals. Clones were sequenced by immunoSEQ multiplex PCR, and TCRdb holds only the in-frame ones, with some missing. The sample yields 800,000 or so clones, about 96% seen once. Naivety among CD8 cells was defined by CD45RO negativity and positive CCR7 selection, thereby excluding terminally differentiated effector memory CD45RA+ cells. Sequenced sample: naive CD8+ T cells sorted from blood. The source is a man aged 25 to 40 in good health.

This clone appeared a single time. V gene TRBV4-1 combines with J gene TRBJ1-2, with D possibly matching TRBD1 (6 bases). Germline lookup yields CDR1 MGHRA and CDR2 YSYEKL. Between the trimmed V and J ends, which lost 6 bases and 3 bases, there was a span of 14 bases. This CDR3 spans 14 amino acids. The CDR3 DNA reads TGCGCCAGCAGGGGAACAGGGTACGACTATGGCTACACCTTC. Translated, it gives CASRGTGYDYGYTF.

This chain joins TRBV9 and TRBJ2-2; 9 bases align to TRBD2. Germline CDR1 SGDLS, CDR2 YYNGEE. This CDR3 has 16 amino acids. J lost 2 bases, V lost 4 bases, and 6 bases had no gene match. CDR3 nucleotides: TGTGCCAGCAGCACCCGGCTAGCGGGAAACACCGGGGAGCTGTTTTTT. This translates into CASSTRLAGNTGELFF.

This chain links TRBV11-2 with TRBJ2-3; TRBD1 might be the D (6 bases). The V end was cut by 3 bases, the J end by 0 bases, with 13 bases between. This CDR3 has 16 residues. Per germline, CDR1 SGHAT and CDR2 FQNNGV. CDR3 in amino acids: CASSFFETGSTDTQYF. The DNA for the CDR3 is TGTGCCAGCAGCTTTTTCGAAACAGGGAGCACAGATACGCAGTATTTT.

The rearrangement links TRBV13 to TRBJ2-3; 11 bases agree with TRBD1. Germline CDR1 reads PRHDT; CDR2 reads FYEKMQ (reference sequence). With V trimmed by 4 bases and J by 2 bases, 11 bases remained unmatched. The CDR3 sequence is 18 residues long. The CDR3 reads CASSSVPDRGLSTDTQYF. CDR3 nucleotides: TGTGCCAGCAGCTCCGTCCCGGACAGGGGGCTTTCCACAGATACGCAGTATTTT.

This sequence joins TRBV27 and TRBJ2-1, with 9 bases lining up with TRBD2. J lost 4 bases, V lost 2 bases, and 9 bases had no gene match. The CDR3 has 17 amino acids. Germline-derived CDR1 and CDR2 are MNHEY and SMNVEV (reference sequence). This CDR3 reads CASSLGSLAGLYNEQFF. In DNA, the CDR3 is TGTGCCAGCAGTTTAGGGAGTCTAGCGGGACTTTACAATGAGCAGTTCTTC.

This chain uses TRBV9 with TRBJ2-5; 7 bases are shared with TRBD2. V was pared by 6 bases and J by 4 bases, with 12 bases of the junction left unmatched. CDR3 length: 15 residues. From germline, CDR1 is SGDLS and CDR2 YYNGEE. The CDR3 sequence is CASNVDGEGRETQYF. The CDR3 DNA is TGTGCCAGCAACGTCGACGGGGAGGGGCGAGAGACCCAGTACTTC. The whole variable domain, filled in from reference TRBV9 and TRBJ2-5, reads DSGVTQTPKHLITATGQRVTLRCSPRSGDLSVYWYQQSLDQGLQFLIQYYNGEERAKGNILERFSAQQFPDLHSELNLSSLELGDSALYFCASNVDGEGRETQYFGPGTRLLVL.

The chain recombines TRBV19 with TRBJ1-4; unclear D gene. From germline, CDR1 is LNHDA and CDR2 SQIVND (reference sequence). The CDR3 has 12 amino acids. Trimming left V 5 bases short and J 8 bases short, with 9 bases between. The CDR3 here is CASSLAGEKLFF. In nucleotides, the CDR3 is TGTGCCAGTAGTTTAGCTGGCGAAAAACTGTTTTTT.

The CDR3 DNA sequence: TGCAGCGTAGGGGGACTAGCGGGATGGACAGATACGCAGTATTTT. Translating it yields CSVGGLAGWTDTQYF. The genes are TRBV29-1 and TRBJ2-3; TRBD2 matches at 13 bases. This CDR3 is built from 15 residues. Per the germline V gene, CDR1 is SQVTM and CDR2 is ANQGSEA. With V trimmed by 6 bases and J by 3 bases, 6 bases remained unmatched.